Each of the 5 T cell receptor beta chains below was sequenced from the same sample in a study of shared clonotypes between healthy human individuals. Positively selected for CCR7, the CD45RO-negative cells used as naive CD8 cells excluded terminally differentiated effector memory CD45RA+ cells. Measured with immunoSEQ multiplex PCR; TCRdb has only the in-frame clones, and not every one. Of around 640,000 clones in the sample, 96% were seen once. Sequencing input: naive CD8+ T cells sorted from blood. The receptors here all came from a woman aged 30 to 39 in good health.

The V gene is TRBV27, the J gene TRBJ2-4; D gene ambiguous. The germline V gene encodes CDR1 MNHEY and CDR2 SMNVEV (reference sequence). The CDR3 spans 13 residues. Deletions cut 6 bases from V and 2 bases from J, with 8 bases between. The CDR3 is CASSRNTKNIQYF. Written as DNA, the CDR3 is TGTGCCAGCAGCCGGAACACCAAAAACATTCAGTACTTC.

In DNA form, the CDR3 reads TGTGCCAGCAACCCGGGACAGTTCGCGCCCTACGAGCAGTACTTC. Protein sequence: CASNPGQFAPYEQYF. The chain links TRBV2 to TRBJ2-7, with TRBD1 identical over 7 bases. Germline V CDR1 and CDR2: SNHLY, FYNNEI. V lost 7 bases to trimming and J lost 2 bases; unmatched junction nucleotides: 11. This CDR3 spans 15 amino acids.

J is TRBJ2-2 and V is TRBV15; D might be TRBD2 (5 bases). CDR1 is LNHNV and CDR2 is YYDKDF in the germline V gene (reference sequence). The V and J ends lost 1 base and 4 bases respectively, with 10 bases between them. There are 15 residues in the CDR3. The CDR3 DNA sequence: TGTGCCACCAGCAGAGGGGTGGGGAGCACCGGGGAGCTGTTTTTT. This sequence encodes CATSRGVGSTGELFF.

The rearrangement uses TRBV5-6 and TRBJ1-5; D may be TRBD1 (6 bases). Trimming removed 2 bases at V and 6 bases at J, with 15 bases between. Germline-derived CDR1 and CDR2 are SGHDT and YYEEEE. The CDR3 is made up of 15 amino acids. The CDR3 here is CASSLGRGASQPQHF. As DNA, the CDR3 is TGTGCCAGCAGCTTAGGACGGGGGGCAAGTCAGCCCCAGCATTTT.

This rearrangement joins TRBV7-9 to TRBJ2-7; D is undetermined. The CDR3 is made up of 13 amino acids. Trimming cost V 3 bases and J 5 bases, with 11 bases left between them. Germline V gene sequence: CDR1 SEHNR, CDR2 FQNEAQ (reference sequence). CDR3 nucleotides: TGTGCCAGCAGCTTCGGCGGACCCAACGAGCAGTACTTC. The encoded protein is CASSFGGPNEQYF.